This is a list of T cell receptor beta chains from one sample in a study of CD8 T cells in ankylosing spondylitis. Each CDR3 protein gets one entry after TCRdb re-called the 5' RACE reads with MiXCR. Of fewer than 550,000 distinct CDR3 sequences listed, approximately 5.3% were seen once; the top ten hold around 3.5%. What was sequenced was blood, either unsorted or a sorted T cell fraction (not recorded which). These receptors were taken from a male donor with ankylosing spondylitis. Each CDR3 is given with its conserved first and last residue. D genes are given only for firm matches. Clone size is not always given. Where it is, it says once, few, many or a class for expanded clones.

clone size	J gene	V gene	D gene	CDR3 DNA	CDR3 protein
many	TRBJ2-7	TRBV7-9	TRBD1	TGTGCCAGCACCACAGGGGGAGATGCCTACGAGCAGTACTTC	CASTTGGDAYEQYF
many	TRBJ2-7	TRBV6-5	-	TGTGCCAGCAGTTACGGGGGAGGAGGGCCTCGGCAGTACTTC	CASSYGGGGPRQYF
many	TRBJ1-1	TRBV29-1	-	TGCAGCGTTGCATGGGTCTCCGGCGCTGAAGCTTTCTTT	CSVAWVSGAEAFF
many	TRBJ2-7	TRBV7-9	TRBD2	TGTGCCAGCAGCCGTACCGTAGAGCGGGAGGTGCAGTACTTC	CASSRTVEREVQYF
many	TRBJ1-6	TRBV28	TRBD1	TGTGCCAGCAGGCTGGGACAGTCAGGCTCCTATAATTCACCCCTCCACTTT	CASRLGQSGSYNSPLHF
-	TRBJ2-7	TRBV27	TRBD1	TGTGCCAGCAGATTCGGGACAGGGGCAATCTACGAGCAGTACTTC	CASRFGTGAIYEQYF
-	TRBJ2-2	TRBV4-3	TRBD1	TGCGCCAGCAGCCAATTAAGCCCCGGGACAGGGACCACCGGGGAGCTGTTTTTT	CASSQLSPGTGTTGELFF
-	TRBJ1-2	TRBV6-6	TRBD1	TGTGCCAGCAGCTTAGACAGGGGGTTTAACTATGGCTACACCTTC	CASSLDRGFNYGYTF
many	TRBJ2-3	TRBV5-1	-	TGCGCCAGCAGCTTGGGGACTACCGGGGCAGATACGCAGTATTTT	CASSLGTTGADTQYF
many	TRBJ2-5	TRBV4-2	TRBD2	TGTGCCAGCAGCAAGCGGGGGGGTCAAGAGACCCAGTACTTC	CASSKRGGQETQYF
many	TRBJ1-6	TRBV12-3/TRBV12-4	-	TGTGCCAGCAGTTGGAGAGGGTTGGGTTCACCCCTCCACTTT	CASSWRGLGSPLHF
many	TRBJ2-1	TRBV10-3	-	TGTGCCATCAGTGAGTCGGCGGGTAGCCGGTCCTACAATGAGCAGTTCTTC	CAISESAGSRSYNEQFF
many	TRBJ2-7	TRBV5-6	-	TGTGCCAGCAGCCTTATCGGGGTATACGAGCAGTACTTC	CASSLIGVYEQYF
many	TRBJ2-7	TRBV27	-	TGTGCCAGCAGTTTATTTGGACAGCCCTACGAGCAGTACTTC	CASSLFGQPYEQYF
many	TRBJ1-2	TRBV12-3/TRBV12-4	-	TGTGCCAGCAGTCTGGGCTCAGTAAGTGGCTACACCTTC	CASSLGSVSGYTF
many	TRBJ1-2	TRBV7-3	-	TGTGCCAGCAGCCTCTCGGGCCCCTATGGCTACACCTTC	CASSLSGPYGYTF
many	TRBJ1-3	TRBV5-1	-	TGCGCCAGCAGCCAATGGGGAGACCGAAGCTCTGGAAACACCATATATTTT	CASSQWGDRSSGNTIYF
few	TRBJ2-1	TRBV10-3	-	TGTGCCATCAGTGATACGGCAGCCCAATACAATGAGCAGTTCTTC	CAISDTAAQYNEQFF
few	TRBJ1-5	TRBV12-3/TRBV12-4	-	TGTGCCAGCAGTTTAGTTTATTTGGGCAGGGCAAGCAATCAGCCCCAGCATTTT	CASSLVYLGRASNQPQHF
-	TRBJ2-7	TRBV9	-	TGTGCCAGCAGCGCCCGAAGGTCCAGCGAGCAGTACTTC	CASSARRSSEQYF
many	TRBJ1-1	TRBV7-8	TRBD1	TGTGCCAGCAGCGATATACCAGGGGGGGAGGATGAAGCTTTCTTT	CASSDIPGGEDEAFF
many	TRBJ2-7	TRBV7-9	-	TGTGCCAGCAGCTTCTCGGCCGAGCAGTACTTC	CASSFSAEQYF
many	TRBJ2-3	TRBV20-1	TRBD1	TGCAGTGCTTCGGACAGGGGGCGCACAGATACGCAGTATTTT	CSASDRGRTDTQYF
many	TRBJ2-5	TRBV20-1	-	TGCAGTGCTAGAGAGGGAGGCGGAGAGACCCAGTACTTC	CSAREGGGETQYF
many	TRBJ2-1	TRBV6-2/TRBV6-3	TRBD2	TGTGCCAGCAGTTATTCGCCGGGACTAGCGGTCCTAAGGGAGCAGTTCTTC	CASSYSPGLAVLREQFF
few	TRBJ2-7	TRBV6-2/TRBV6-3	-	TGTGCCAGCAGGACTAACTCCTACGAGCAGTACTTC	CASRTNSYEQYF
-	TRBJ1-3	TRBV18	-	TGTGCCAGCTCCCCGGGCCTCGGAGGGGAGTCCGGAAACACCATATATTTT	CASSPGLGGESGNTIYF
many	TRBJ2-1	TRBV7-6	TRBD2	TGTGCCAGCAGCTTCGGGGGGGGCAGAAGGGGCAATGAGCAGTTCTTC	CASSFGGGRRGNEQFF
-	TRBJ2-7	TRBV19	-	TGTGCCAGTAGTACACGGAGTGGACACGAGCAGTACTTC	CASSTRSGHEQYF
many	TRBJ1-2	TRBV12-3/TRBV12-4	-	TGTGCCAGCAGTTTCATCCAGGGAACCTATGGCTACACCTTC	CASSFIQGTYGYTF
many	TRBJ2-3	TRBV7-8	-	TGTGCCAGCAGCTTCGAGGGTAGCACAGATACGCAGTATTTT	CASSFEGSTDTQYF
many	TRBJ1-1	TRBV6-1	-	TGTGCCAGCAGCCAGGCAGCCCTTACTGAAGCTTTCTTT	CASSQAALTEAFF
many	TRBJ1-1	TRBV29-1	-	TGCAGCGTTGGGGTACGCGGCAGGGGGAACACTGAAGCTTTCTTT	CSVGVRGRGNTEAFF
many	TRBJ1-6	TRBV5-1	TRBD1	TGCGCCAGCAGCTCATGGAGACAGGGAGATTCACCCCTCCACTTT	CASSSWRQGDSPLHF